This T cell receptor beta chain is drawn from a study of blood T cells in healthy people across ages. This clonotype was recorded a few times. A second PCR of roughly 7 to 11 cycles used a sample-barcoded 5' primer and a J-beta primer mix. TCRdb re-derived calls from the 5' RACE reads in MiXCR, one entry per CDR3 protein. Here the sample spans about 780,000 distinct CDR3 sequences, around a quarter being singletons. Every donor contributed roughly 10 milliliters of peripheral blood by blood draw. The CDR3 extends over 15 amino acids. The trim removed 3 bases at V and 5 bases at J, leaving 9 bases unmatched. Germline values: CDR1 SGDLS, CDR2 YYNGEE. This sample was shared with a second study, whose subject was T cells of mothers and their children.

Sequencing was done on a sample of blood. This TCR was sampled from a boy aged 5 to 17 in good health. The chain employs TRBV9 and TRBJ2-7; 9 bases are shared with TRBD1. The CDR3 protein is CASSAGPGTGNEQYF. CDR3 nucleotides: TGTGCCAGCAGCGCGGGTCCCGGGACAGGGAACGAGCAGTACTTC. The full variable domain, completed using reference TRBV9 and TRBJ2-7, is DSGVTQTPKHLITATGQRVTLRCSPRSGDLSVYWYQQSLDQGLQFLIQYYNGEERAKGNILERFSAQQFPDLHSELNLSSLELGDSALYFCASSAGPGTGNEQYFGPGTRLTVT.